A selection of T cell receptor beta chains follows, all from one sample in a study of CD8+CD57+ T cells in acquired aplastic anemia. MiXCR, run by TCRdb on the reads, gives a single entry per CDR3 protein. The sample includes 150,000 to 200,000 distinct CDR3 sequences, around 52% of them seen just once. Sequencing was done on a sample of sorted CD4+, CD8+, or CD8+CD57+ T cells (not recorded which) from PBMCs. Receptors originate from a human donor with aplastic anemia. The conserved cysteine and the conserved F or W are not part of the CDR3 here.

J gene: TRBJ1-2
V gene: TRBV6-1
CDR3 protein: ASSPKEDYGYT

J gene: TRBJ2-2
V gene: TRBV12-5
CDR3 protein: ASGLGTSVQPGGELF

J gene: TRBJ2-3
V gene: TRBV5-1
CDR3 protein: ASSLVSRENGDTQY

J gene: TRBJ1-5
V gene: TRBV7-9
CDR3 protein: ASSLEGWQPQH

J gene: TRBJ2-2
V gene: TRBV27
CDR3 protein: ASSSGAGPNTGELF

J gene: TRBJ1-2
V gene: TRBV15
CDR3 protein: ATRSSGGVGYT

J gene: TRBJ2-2
V gene: TRBV7-3
CDR3 protein: ASSLTRRDRTGELF

J gene: TRBJ2-3
V gene: TRBV20-1
CDR3 protein: SARGPQGFGDTQY

J gene: TRBJ1-1
V gene: TRBV27
CDR3 protein: ASSLNLNTEAF

J gene: TRBJ1-3
V gene: TRBV5-1
CDR3 protein: ASSLASEAGNTIY

J gene: TRBJ2-7
V gene: TRBV20-1
CDR3 protein: SAHEAEQGFGED

J gene: TRBJ2-3
V gene: TRBV4-1
CDR3 protein: ASSQPWRGTTDTQY

J gene: TRBJ2-1
V gene: TRBV12-3/TRBV12-4
CDR3 protein: ASSLGPAGVLEQF

J gene: TRBJ1-6
V gene: TRBV2
CDR3 protein: ASSEALTRSHLH

J gene: TRBJ2-5
V gene: TRBV25-1
CDR3 protein: SSRRGQDRGHLYQETQY

J gene: TRBJ2-2
V gene: TRBV29-1
CDR3 protein: SADHFNTGELF

J gene: TRBJ1-2
V gene: TRBV2
CDR3 protein: ASSETGNYGYT

J gene: TRBJ1-5
V gene: TRBV7-2
CDR3 protein: ASSLVGQGDGVWPQH

J gene: TRBJ1-2
V gene: TRBV10-3
CDR3 protein: AIGAGNDEGYT

J gene: TRBJ1-2
V gene: TRBV6-5
CDR3 protein: ASSYSRALRGYT

J gene: TRBJ2-1
V gene: TRBV24-1
CDR3 protein: ATSGVGGNEQF

J gene: TRBJ1-2
V gene: TRBV2
CDR3 protein: ASSEVGDRANYGYT

J gene: TRBJ2-2
V gene: TRBV20-1
CDR3 protein: SAEAGELF

J gene: TRBJ1-2
V gene: TRBV20-1
CDR3 protein: SASDRDTNYGYT

J gene: TRBJ1-2
V gene: TRBV14
CDR3 protein: ASSQAYGGYGYT

J gene: TRBJ2-1
V gene: TRBV24-1
CDR3 protein: ATSGLAGVYEQF

J gene: TRBJ2-7
V gene: TRBV29-1
CDR3 protein: SVEGSYEQY